This is a list of T cell receptor beta chains from one sample in a study of shared clonotypes between healthy human individuals. Using immunoSEQ multiplex PCR, the repertoire was profiled, and TCRdb retains in-frame clones only, with some absent. The sample lists a few million clones, just under 95% occurring once. The sample was naive CD4+ T cells from PBMCs. The source of these receptors is a young man in good health. Some clones in this sample may be carry-over from other donors' samples. CDR3s include the opening cysteine and the closing phenylalanine or tryptophan. A D gene is named only where the DNA matches it firmly. Expanded clones get a size class; other rows say once, few or many, or leave the size out.

TGTGCCATCAGTGAGTTGGGAGGGACAGTTAATCAGCCCCAGCATTTT CAISELGGTVNQPQHF - TRBJ1-5 TRBV10-3 TRBD1
TGTGCCAGCAGCTTAAGGCCCCGGGATGAGCAGTTCTTC CASSLRPRDEQFF - TRBJ2-1 TRBV7-3 -
TGCGCCAGCAGCCAAGAAGGGGGGGGCCCCAGCTCTGGAAACACCATATATTTT CASSQEGGGPSSGNTIYF - TRBJ1-3 TRBV4-1 -
TGTGCCTGGATAGTTCGTCAGTCTGAAATTGAAGCTTTCTTT CAWIVRQSEIEAFF once TRBJ1-1 TRBV30 -
TGTGCCAGCAGCTTAATGGGGGCTCCTGGAAACACCATATATTTT CASSLMGAPGNTIYF - TRBJ1-3 TRBV7-3 -
TGTGCCAGCAGTGAAGCTTCGACTAGCGGAAACAATGAGCAGTTCTTC CASSEASTSGNNEQFF - TRBJ2-1 TRBV2 TRBD2
TGTGCCAGCAGTGAGGGTGGGGCCAAAAACATTCAGTACTTC CASSEGGAKNIQYF - TRBJ2-4 TRBV2 -
TGTGCCAGCATGGAGGGGGCTGGGGCCAACGTCCTGACTTTC CASMEGAGANVLTF once TRBJ2-6 TRBV27 -
TGTGCCAGCAGCGCCCAGCTTGGGGCCAACGTCCTGACTTTC CASSAQLGANVLTF - TRBJ2-6 TRBV9 -
TGTGCCAGCAGCTTCGGCCTAGCGGGAGAGACCCAGTACTTC CASSFGLAGETQYF - TRBJ2-5 TRBV7-3 TRBD2
TGTGTCAGAAGCTTCAGACTTCCGGGGTCCCCCGACACTGAAGCTTTCTTT CVRSFRLPGSPDTEAFF - TRBJ1-1 TRBV7-5 -
TGTGCCACCAGCAGTGGCCGAGGGTATGGCTACACCTTC CATSSGRGYGYTF - TRBJ1-2 TRBV15 -
TGTGCCAGCAGCCTTCGAAGCGGACTCCGGAGGGAGCAGTTCTTC CASSLRSGLRREQFF - TRBJ2-1 TRBV28 -
TGCGCCAGCAGCTTGTTCGATTCCGGTTCCTACGAGCAGTACTTC CASSLFDSGSYEQYF - TRBJ2-7 TRBV5-1 -
TGTGCCTGGACCACAAGCCCTTCTGAAGCTTTCTTT CAWTTSPSEAFF few TRBJ1-1 TRBV30 -
TGTGCCAGCAGTCCCCCCTCGCGTGGGGGCGAGACCCAGTACTTC CASSPPSRGGETQYF - TRBJ2-5 TRBV6-5 -
TGTGCCAGCAGTTTAAGGAGCGGGAGGCCGCTCGCGCAGTACTTC CASSLRSGRPLAQYF - TRBJ2-7 TRBV28 TRBD2